One and the same sample provided the 9 T cell receptor beta chains below, sequenced in a study of blood T cell repertoires in COVID-19. Clones were read by immunoSEQ multiplex PCR, and TCRdb kept only the in-frame ones, dropping some. The sample yields 150,000 or so clones, 80% to 90% seen once. Specimen: peripheral blood. Every receptor here comes from a woman in her 70s with acute or convalescent COVID-19.

V usage is TRBV19 and J usage is TRBJ1-5, with D perhaps TRBD1 (5 bases). The CDR3 extends over 15 amino acids. Trimming left V 6 bases short and J 4 bases short, with 16 bases between. Germline lookup yields CDR1 LNHDA and CDR2 SQIVND (reference sequence). The CDR3 DNA sequence: TGTGCCAGTAGAGGAATCAGGGAGGGGAATCAGCCCCAGCATTTT. The encoded protein is CASRGIREGNQPQHF.

The rearrangement joins TRBV4-1 to TRBJ2-2; the match to TRBD2 covers 11 bases. V lost 4 bases and J lost 0; bases outside the gene matches: 4. Germline CDR1 reads MGHRA; CDR2 reads YSYEKL. CDR3 size: 17 residues. CDR3 amino acids: CASSRQLAGANTGELFF. In nucleotides, the CDR3 is TGCGCCAGCAGCCGCCAACTAGCGGGGGCGAACACCGGGGAGCTGTTTTTT.

The chain is built from TRBV3-1 (or the pseudogene TRBV3-2) and TRBJ2-5, with 15 positions matching TRBD2. The germline V gene has CDR1 LGHDT and CDR2 YNNKEL (reference sequence). J gave up 5 bases and V 4 bases, and 11 bases lay outside the gene matches. The CDR3 contains 18 residues. This CDR3 reads CASSRPRTSGRASETQYF. The CDR3 DNA follows: TGTGCCAGCAGCCGGCCCCGGACTAGCGGGAGGGCCTCCGAGACCCAGTACTTC.

The rearrangement uses TRBV30 and TRBJ2-3, with a possible D match to TRBD2 (5 bases). CDR3 length: 12 residues. The germline V and J ends were trimmed by 4 bases and 7 bases, with 12 bases remaining between them. Germline lookup yields CDR1 GTSNPN and CDR2 SVGIG (reference sequence). This chain's CDR3 is CAWISGGNTQYF. The CDR3 nucleotides are TGTGCCTGGATATCAGGAGGTAATACGCAGTATTTT. Full variable domain (rest looked up from reference TRBV30 and TRBJ2-3): SQTIHQWPATLVQPVGSPLSLECTVEGTSNPNLYWYRQAAGRGLQLLFYSVGIGQISSEVPQNLSASRPQDRQFILSSKKLLLSDSGFYLCAWISGGNTQYFGPGTRLTVL.

The V gene is TRBV10-3, the J gene TRBJ2-7; 7 nucleotides match TRBD2. Germline CDR1 reads ENHRY; CDR2 reads SYGVKD. This CDR3 contains 14 residues. Trimming at V came to 10 bases and at J to 0 bases, leaving 9 bases not matched to a gene. The CDR3 sequence is CATMSGVGSYEQYF. CDR3 in DNA: TGTGCCACCATGAGCGGGGTTGGCTCCTACGAGCAGTACTTC.

The gene calls are TRBV6-1 and TRBJ1-1; 7 nucleotides match TRBD1. V lost 2 bases and J lost 6; bases outside the gene matches: 9. CDR3 size: 15 residues. The V gene's germline CDR1 is MNHNS and CDR2 SASEGT. The CDR3 protein is CASSESTGPVPEAFF. CDR3 bases: TGTGCCAGCAGTGAATCGACAGGGCCCGTACCTGAAGCTTTCTTT.

The chain has TRBV27 and TRBJ2-7; D is perhaps TRBD2 (7 bases). This CDR3 is 14 amino acids long. V was clipped by 5 bases and J by 2 bases, with 13 bases between them. The germline V gene has CDR1 MNHEY and CDR2 SMNVEV (reference sequence). CDR3 sequence reads: CASSLGGAPYEQYF. CDR3 coding DNA: TGTGCCAGCAGTCTGGGGGGGGCCCCCTACGAGCAGTACTTC.

The rearrangement uses TRBV5-1 and TRBJ2-2, with a weak D call TRBD2 (5 bases). CDR1 and CDR2 (germline): SGHRS, YFSETQ. The V end was cut by 1 base, the J end by 0 bases, with 7 bases between. This CDR3 is built from 15 residues. The CDR3 reads CASSLKLANTGELFF. The CDR3 DNA is TGCGCCAGCAGCTTGAAACTAGCGAACACCGGGGAGCTGTTTTTT.

To note about this clone: The same CDR3 can be traced to other DNA sequences in this sample. V gene TRBV18 combines with J gene TRBJ1-2; 8 bases align to TRBD1. Germline V CDR1 and CDR2: KGHSH, LQKENI. V was clipped by 3 bases and J by 5 bases; unmatched bases: 5. CDR3 length: 14 residues. The CDR3 here is CASSPGQGGYGYTF. The CDR3 bases are TGTGCCAGCTCACCTGGACAGGGAGGGTATGGCTACACCTTC.